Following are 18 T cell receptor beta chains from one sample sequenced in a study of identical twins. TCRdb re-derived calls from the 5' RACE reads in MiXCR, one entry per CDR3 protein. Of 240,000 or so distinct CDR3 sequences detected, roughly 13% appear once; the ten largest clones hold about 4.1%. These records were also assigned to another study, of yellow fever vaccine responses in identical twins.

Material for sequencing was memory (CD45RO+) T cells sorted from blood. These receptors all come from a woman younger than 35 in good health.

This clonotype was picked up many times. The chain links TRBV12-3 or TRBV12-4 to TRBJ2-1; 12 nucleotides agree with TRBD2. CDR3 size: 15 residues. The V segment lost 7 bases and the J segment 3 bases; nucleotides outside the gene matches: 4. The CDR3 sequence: CASITSGRIYNEQFF. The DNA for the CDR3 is TGTGCCAGCATCACTAGCGGGAGGATCTACAATGAGCAGTTCTTC.

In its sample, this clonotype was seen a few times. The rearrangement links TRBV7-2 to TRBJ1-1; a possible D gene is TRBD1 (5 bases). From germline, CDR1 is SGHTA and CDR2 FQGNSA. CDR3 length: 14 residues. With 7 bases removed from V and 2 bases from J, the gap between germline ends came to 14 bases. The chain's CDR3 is CASTRDGLNTEAFF. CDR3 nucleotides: TGTGCCAGCACCAGGGACGGACTCAACACTGAAGCTTTCTTT.

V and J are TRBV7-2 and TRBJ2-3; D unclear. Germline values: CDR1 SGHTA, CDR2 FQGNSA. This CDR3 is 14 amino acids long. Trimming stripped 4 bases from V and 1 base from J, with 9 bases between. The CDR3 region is CASSSLGGTDTQYF. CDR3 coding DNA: TGTGCCAGCAGCTCACTCGGTGGCACAGATACGCAGTATTTT.

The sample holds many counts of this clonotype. The CDR3 bases are TGTGCCAGCAGTTCGCAGGGGGCGTTCGATACAGATACGCAGTATTTT. Amino acids: CASSSQGAFDTDTQYF. V usage is TRBV28 and J usage is TRBJ2-3; the match to TRBD1 covers 8 bases. The V gene's germline CDR1 is MDHEN and CDR2 SYDVKM. The CDR3 is made up of 16 amino acids. V lost 4 bases to trimming and J lost 3 bases; unmatched junction nucleotides: 9. The whole variable domain, remainder taken from reference TRBV28 and TRBJ2-3, is DVKVTQSSRYLVKRTGEKVFLECVQDMDHENMFWYRQDPGLGLRLIYFSYDVKMKEKGDIPEGYSVSREKKERFSLILESASTNQTSMYLCASSSQGAFDTDTQYFGPGTRLTVL.

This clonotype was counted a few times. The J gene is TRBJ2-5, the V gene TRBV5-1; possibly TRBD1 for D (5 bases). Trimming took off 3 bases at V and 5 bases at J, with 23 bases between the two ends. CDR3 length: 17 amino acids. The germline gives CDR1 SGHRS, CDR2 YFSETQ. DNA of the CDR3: TGCGCCAGCAGCTCAAATAGGGGATCCCTTCCTGGGGAGACCCAGTACTTC. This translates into CASSSNRGSLPGETQYF. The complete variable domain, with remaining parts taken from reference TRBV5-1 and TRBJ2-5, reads KAGVTQTPRYLIKTRGQQVTLSCSPISGHRSVSWYQQTPGQGLQFLFEYFSETQRNKGNFPGRFSGRQFSNSRSEMNVSTLELGDSALYLCASSSNRGSLPGETQYFGPGTRLLVL.

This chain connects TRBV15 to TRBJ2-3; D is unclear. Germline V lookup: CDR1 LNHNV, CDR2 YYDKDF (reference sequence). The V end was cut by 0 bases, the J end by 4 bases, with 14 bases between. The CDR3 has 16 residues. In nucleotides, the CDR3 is TGTGCCACCAGCAGAGATAACGACCTCCGGGCAGATACGCAGTATTTT. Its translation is CATSRDNDLRADTQYF.

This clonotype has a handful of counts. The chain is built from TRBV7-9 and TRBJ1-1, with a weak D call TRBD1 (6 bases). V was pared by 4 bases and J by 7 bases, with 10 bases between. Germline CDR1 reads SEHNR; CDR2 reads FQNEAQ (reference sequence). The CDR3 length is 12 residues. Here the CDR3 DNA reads TGTGCCAGCAGCTACAGGGACTATGAAGCTTTCTTT. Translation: CASSYRDYEAFF.

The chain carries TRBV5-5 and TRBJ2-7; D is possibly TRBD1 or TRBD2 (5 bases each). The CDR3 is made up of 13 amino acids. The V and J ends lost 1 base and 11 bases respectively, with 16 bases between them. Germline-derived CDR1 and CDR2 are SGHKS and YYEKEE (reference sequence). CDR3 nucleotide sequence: TGTGCCAGCAGCTTGAGGTACGAAGGGGAGAAGTACTTC. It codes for CASSLRYEGEKYF. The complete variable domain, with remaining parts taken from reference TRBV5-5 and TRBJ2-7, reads DAGVTQSPTHLIKTRGQQVTLRCSPISGHKSVSWYQQVLGQGPQFIFQYYEKEERGRGNFPDRFSARQFPNYSSELNVNALLLGDSALYLCASSLRYEGEKYFGPGTRLTVT.

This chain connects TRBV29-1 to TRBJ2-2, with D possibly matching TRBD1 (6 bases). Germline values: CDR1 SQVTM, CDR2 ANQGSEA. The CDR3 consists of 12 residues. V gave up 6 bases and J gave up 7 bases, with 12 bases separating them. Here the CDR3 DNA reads TGCAGCGTGGGACATCCTAACGGGGAGCTGTTTTTT. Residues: CSVGHPNGELFF.

CDR3 amino acids: CASSPDGETWYGYTF. The CDR3 DNA follows: TGCGCCAGCAGCCCGGACGGGGAGACATGGTATGGCTACACCTTC. The genes are TRBV5-1 and TRBJ1-2; D is unresolved. The V gene's germline CDR1 is SGHRS and CDR2 YFSETQ. Between the trimmed V and J ends, which lost 4 bases and 5 bases, there was a span of 18 bases. The CDR3 covers 15 residues.

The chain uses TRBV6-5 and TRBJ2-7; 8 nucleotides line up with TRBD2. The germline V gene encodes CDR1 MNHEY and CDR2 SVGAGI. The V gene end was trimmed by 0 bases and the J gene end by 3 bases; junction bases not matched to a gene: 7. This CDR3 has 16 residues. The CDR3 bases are TGTGCCAGCAGTTACTCGACCATCGGGGGGGTCTACGAGCAGTACTTC. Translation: CASSYSTIGGVYEQYF.

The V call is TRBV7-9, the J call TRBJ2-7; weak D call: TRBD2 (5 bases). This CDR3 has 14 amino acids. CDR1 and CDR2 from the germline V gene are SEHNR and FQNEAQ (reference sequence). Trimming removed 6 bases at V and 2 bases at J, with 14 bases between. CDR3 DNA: TGTGCCAGCAGATCGACCCGGGGAGCCTACGAGCAGTACTTC. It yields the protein CASRSTRGAYEQYF.

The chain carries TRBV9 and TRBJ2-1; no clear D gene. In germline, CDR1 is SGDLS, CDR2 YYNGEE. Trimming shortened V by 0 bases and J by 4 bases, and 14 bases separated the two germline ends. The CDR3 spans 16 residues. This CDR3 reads CASSVGPERPYNEQFF. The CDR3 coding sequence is TGTGCCAGCAGCGTAGGGCCGGAACGGCCATACAATGAGCAGTTCTTC.

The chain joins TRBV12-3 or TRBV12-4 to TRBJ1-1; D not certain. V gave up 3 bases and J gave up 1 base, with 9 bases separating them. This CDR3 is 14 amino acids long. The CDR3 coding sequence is TGTGCCAGCAGTTTTACGAGTGGGAACACTGAAGCTTTCTTT. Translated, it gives CASSFTSGNTEAFF.

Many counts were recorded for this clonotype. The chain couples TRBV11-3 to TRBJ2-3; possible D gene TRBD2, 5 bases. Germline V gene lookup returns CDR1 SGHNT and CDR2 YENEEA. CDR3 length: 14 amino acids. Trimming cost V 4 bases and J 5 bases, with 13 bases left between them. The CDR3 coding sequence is TGTGCCAGCAGCTGGAGCGGTGGTGGAGATACGCAGTATTTT. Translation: CASSWSGGGDTQYF. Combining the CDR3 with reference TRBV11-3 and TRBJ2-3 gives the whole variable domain EAGVVQSPRYKIIEKKQPVAFWCNPISGHNTLYWYLQNLGQGPELLIRYENEEAVDDSQLPKDRFSAERLKGVDSTLKIQPAELGDSAVYLCASSWSGGGDTQYFGPGTRLTVL.

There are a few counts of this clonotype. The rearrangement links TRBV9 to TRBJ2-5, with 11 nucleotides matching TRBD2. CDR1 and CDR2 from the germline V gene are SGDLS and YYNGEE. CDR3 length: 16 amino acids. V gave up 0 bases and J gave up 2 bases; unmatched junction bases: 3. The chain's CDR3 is CASSVGRTSGQETQYF. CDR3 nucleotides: TGTGCCAGCAGCGTAGGGAGGACTAGCGGGCAAGAGACCCAGTACTTC.

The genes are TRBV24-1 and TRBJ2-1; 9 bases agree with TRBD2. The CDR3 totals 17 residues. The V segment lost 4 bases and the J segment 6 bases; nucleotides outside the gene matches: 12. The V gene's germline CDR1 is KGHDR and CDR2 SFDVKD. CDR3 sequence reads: CATSDTSASGKFNEQFF. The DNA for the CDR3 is TGTGCCACCAGTGACACCTCCGCTAGCGGGAAGTTCAATGAGCAGTTCTTC.

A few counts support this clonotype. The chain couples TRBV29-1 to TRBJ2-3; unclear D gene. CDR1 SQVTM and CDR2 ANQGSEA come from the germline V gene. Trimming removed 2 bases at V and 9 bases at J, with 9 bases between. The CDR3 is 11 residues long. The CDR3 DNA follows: TGCAGCGTTGAAACAGACTCGACGCAGTATTTT. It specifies CSVETDSTQYF.